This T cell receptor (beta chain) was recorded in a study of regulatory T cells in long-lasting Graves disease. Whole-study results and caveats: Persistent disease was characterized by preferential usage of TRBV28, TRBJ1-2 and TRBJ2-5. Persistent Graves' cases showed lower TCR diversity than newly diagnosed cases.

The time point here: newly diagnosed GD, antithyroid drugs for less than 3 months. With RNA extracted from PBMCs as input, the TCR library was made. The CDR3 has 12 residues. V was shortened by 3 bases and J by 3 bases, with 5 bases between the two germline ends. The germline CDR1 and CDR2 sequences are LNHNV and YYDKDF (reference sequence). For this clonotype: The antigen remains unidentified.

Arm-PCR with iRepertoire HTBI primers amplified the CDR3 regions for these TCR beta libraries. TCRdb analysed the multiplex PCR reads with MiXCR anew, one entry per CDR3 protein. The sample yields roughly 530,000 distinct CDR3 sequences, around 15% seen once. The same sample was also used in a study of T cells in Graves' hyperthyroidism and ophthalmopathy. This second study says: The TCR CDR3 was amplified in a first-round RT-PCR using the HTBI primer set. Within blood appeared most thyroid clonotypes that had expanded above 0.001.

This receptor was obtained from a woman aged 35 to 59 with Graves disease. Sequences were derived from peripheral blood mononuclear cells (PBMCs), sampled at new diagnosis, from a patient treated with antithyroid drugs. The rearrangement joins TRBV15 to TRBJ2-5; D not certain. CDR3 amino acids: CATSRLEETQYF. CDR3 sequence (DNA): TGTGCCACCAGCAGGTTGGAAGAGACCCAGTACTTC.